This entry describes one T cell receptor (beta chain). Germline assignment: CDR1 SGHRS and CDR2 YFSETQ. The CDR3 extends over 18 amino acids. Trimming removed 2 bases from V and 3 bases from J, with 20 bases in between. The repertoire was sequenced with immunoSEQ multiplex PCR; TCRdb's copy has only in-frame clones and lacks some. The sample carries 200,000 or so clones, over 80% recorded once. The sample originates from a study of cytomegalovirus exposure and HLA in healthy donors. The V call is TRBV5-1, the J call TRBJ2-2; D may be TRBD2 (5 bases). The clonotype comes from a woman aged 18 to 35 in good health and CMV-seronegative. Material for sequencing was PBMCs. The CDR3 region is CASSFFASPPSYTGELFF. As DNA, the CDR3 is TGCGCCAGCAGCTTTTTCGCCAGCCCACCTAGCTACACCGGGGAGCTGTTTTTT.